A single sample gave rise to the 24 T cell receptor beta chains below, sequenced in a study of control samples from healthy donors and cancer patients. Clones were read by immunoSEQ multiplex PCR, and TCRdb kept only the in-frame ones, dropping some. The sample comprises some 120,000 clones, more than 85% of which are singletons, and 1.7% rests with the top ten. Material: PBMCs. The origin of the receptors is a man aged 50 to 59 with head and neck cancer.

V is TRBV7-2 and J is TRBJ1-5; 9 bases match TRBD1. The CDR3 runs to 14 residues. Trimming at V came to 4 bases and at J to 5 bases, leaving 3 bases not matched to a gene. Germline CDR1 is SGHTA and CDR2 is FQGNSA. The CDR3 DNA follows: TGTGCCAGCAGCTGGGACAGGGATGATCAGCCCCAGCATTTT. Translated, it gives CASSWDRDDQPQHF.

The chain is built from TRBV7-8 and TRBJ2-7, with 8 positions matching TRBD1. V lost 5 bases, J lost 9 bases, and 12 bases stayed unmatched. Germline CDR1 and CDR2: SGHVS and FQNEAQ. The CDR3 has 14 residues. The CDR3 sequence is CASSRIGTGLGQYF. The CDR3 DNA is TGTGCCAGCAGCCGGATTGGGACAGGTTTAGGGCAGTACTTC.

This clone appeared a few times. The chain is built from TRBV5-6 and TRBJ1-6; D ambiguous. V was pared by 4 bases and J by 10 bases, with 12 bases between. CDR1 SGHDT and CDR2 YYEEEE come from the germline V gene. This CDR3 comprises 13 residues. The CDR3 DNA reads as TGTGCCAGCAGCCAAGAAGGACGCTCACCCCTCCACTTT. This translates into CASSQEGRSPLHF.

This clone was observed once. The chain recombines TRBV28 with TRBJ1-1; unclear D gene. Germline CDR1 is MDHEN and CDR2 is SYDVKM. V lost 5 bases to trimming and J lost 7 bases, with 11 bases between them. CDR3 length: 12 residues. CDR3 nucleotide sequence: TGTGCCAGCAGTCCAATAAGGGATGAAGCTTTCTTT. It translates to CASSPIRDEAFF. Looking up the rest from reference TRBV28 and TRBJ1-1 gives the full variable domain: DVKVTQSSRYLVKRTGEKVFLECVQDMDHENMFWYRQDPGLGLRLIYFSYDVKMKEKGDIPEGYSVSREKKERFSLILESASTNQTSMYLCASSPIRDEAFFGQGTRLTVV.

This clone is a singleton in its sample. The CDR3 sequence is CASSFVSLGTDTQYF. CDR3 nucleotide sequence: TGTGCCAGCAGCTTTGTTAGTCTCGGCACAGATACGCAGTATTTT. The chain links TRBV7-8 to TRBJ2-3; D is unclear. V lost 3 bases to trimming and J lost 1 base, with 11 bases between them. Per the germline V gene, CDR1 is SGHVS and CDR2 is FQNEAQ. The CDR3 spans 15 residues.

J is TRBJ1-2 and V is TRBV7-9; D is uncertain. This CDR3 is built from 11 residues. Trimming left V 1 base short and J 9 bases short, with 6 bases between. CDR1 SEHNR and CDR2 FQNEAQ come from the germline V gene (reference sequence). CDR3 loop: CASSLVMSYTF. The CDR3 DNA sequence: TGTGCCAGCAGCTTAGTCATGAGCTACACCTTC.

This clone was recorded many times. V and J are TRBV30 and TRBJ2-5; D unclear. Germline-derived CDR1 and CDR2 are GTSNPN and SVGIG (reference sequence). V was cut by 2 bases and J by 0 bases, with 4 bases left in between. This CDR3 has 12 amino acids. CDR3 DNA sequence: TGTGCCTGGAGTCTAGACCAAGAGACCCAGTACTTC. Translation gives CAWSLDQETQYF.

This clone has just one count. The chain couples TRBV6-5 to TRBJ2-1, with 14 bases lining up with TRBD2. Germline V gene sequence: CDR1 MNHEY, CDR2 SVGAGI. The CDR3 spans 16 residues. With 4 bases clipped from V and 8 bases from J, the junction kept 7 bases outside the gene matches. The CDR3 coding sequence is TGTGCCAGCAGTTCCGGGACTAGCGGGGGCAGGGATGAGCAGTTCTTC. Its translation is CASSSGTSGGRDEQFF.

This chain links TRBV19 with TRBJ1-2; 7 bases agree with TRBD1. Germline values: CDR1 LNHDA, CDR2 SQIVND (reference sequence). CDR3 length: 13 residues. The V gene end was trimmed by 5 bases and the J gene end by 5 bases; junction bases not matched to a gene: 5. CDR3 in DNA: TGTGCCAGTAGTTTTCGGGACAGTTATGGCTACACCTTC. It encodes CASSFRDSYGYTF.

V gene TRBV4-2 combines with J gene TRBJ2-7, with D perhaps matching TRBD1 or TRBD2 (5 bases each). The CDR3 length is 12 residues. V was pared by 4 bases and J by 5 bases, with 9 bases between. Germline loops: CDR1 LGHNA, CDR2 YNFKEQ. The CDR3 DNA reads TGTGCCAGCAGCCGGGGGACGGACGAGCAGTACTTC. It specifies CASSRGTDEQYF.

The chain recombines TRBV5-5 with TRBJ1-1; no clear D. The CDR3 length is 12 residues. The germline V gene has CDR1 SGHKS and CDR2 YYEKEE (reference sequence). V lost 4 bases and J lost 7, with 11 bases in between. The DNA of the CDR3 is TGTGCCAGCAGCCGGGAAGGATATGAAGCTTTCTTT. Protein: CASSREGYEAFF.

This clone was counted a single time. The CDR3 region has the DNA TGCAGTGCTAGACACAGGGCAGAAGCTTTCTTT. This codes for CSARHRAEAFF. The chain uses TRBV20-1 and TRBJ1-1; tentative D call: TRBD1 (6 bases). V lost 2 bases and J 8 bases, leaving 9 bases between the germline ends. CDR1 and CDR2 from the germline V gene are DFQATT and SNEGSKA (reference sequence). CDR3 length equals 11 residues.

The genes are TRBV4-3 and TRBJ1-6, with D uncertain. V lost 0 bases to trimming and J lost 8 bases, with 20 bases between them. This CDR3 has 18 amino acids. Per germline, CDR1 LGHNA and CDR2 YSLEER. CDR3 coding DNA: TGCGCCAGCAGCCAAGATGTGCTTTTCAGCTCCGAGGATTCACCCCTCCACTTT. Its translation is CASSQDVLFSSEDSPLHF.

The chain is built from TRBV9 and TRBJ2-7, with 12 nucleotides matching TRBD1. With 4 bases clipped from V and 6 bases from J, the junction kept 5 bases outside the gene matches. The CDR3 is 14 residues long. Germline V gene data show CDR1 as SGDLS and CDR2 as YYNGEE. The CDR3 sequence: CASSFGTGGPEQYF. The CDR3 region has the DNA TGTGCCAGCAGCTTCGGGACAGGGGGCCCCGAGCAGTACTTC.

For the CDR3, the DNA is TGTGCCAGCAGCTTGGCGGGACAGGGGAACACTGAAGCTTTCTTT. Amino acid sequence: CASSLAGQGNTEAFF. V gene TRBV5-6 combines with J gene TRBJ1-1; TRBD1 agrees at 9 bases. This CDR3 is 15 amino acids long. Trimming removed 0 bases from V and 1 base from J; junction bases left unmatched: 1. Germline CDR1 and CDR2: SGHDT and YYEEEE.

The rearrangement joins TRBV5-1 to TRBJ1-2; D gene unclear. From germline, CDR1 is SGHRS and CDR2 YFSETQ. The V end lost 0 bases, the J end lost 4 bases, and 7 bases lay between the germline ends. The CDR3 length is 13 residues. Written as DNA, the CDR3 is TGCGCCAGCAGCTTGGACAGTCTCTATGGCTACACCTTC. Encoded protein: CASSLDSLYGYTF.

The chain joins TRBV1 to TRBJ2-5; the D call in the table, TRBD2, was not verified against the DNA. TRBV1 is classified as a pseudogene. This CDR3 spans 14 amino acids. CDR3 protein: CTSGLAGGEETQYF. The DNA of the CDR3 is TGCACCAGCGGGCTAGCGGGGGGGGAGGAGACCCAGTACTTC.

V gene TRBV6-5 combines with J gene TRBJ1-1; weak D call: TRBD1 (5 bases). The germline V gene has CDR1 MNHEY and CDR2 SVGAGI. The CDR3 runs 13 residues. V lost 6 bases and J 4 bases, leaving 12 bases between the germline ends. The CDR3 DNA sequence: TGTGCCAGCAGAATGGGAGGGACCACTGAAGCTTTCTTT. This translates into CASRMGGTTEAFF.

This chain connects TRBV7-2 to TRBJ2-5; no reliable D call. V was pared by 3 bases and J by 4 bases, with 12 bases between. Germline-derived CDR1 and CDR2 are SGHTA and FQGNSA. The CDR3 sequence is 14 residues long. The CDR3 DNA reads as TGTGCCAGCAGCTTCCCCAACCAGATAGAGACCCAGTACTTC. Translation gives CASSFPNQIETQYF. Full variable domain (remainder filled in from reference TRBV7-2 and TRBJ2-5): GAGVSQSPSNKVTEKGKDVELRCDPISGHTALYWYRQSLGQGLEFLIYFQGNSAPDKSGLPSDRFSAERTGGSVSTLTIQRTQQEDSAVYLCASSFPNQIETQYFGPGTRLLVL.

CDR3 protein: CASSVVGGSRRETQYF. The CDR3, as DNA: TGTGCCAGCAGCGTAGTTGGGGGGAGCCGACGAGAGACCCAGTACTTC. V usage is TRBV9 and J usage is TRBJ2-5; tentative D call: TRBD2 (6 bases). This CDR3 has 16 residues. Germline V gives CDR1 SGDLS, CDR2 YYNGEE. Deletions cut 0 bases from V and 4 bases from J, with 16 bases between.

The rearrangement joins TRBV6-2 or TRBV6-3 to TRBJ1-5; 9 bases fit TRBD1. The germline V gene has CDR1 MNHEY and CDR2 SVGEGT. There are 16 residues in the CDR3. V was pared by 5 bases and J by 2 bases, with 7 bases of the junction left unmatched. The CDR3 DNA follows: TGTGCCAGCAGTCCACCGACAGGGGGGGGCAATCAGCCCCAGCATTTT. Amino acid sequence: CASSPPTGGGNQPQHF.

This clone appeared a single time. The rearrangement links TRBV7-9 to TRBJ1-2; D uncertain. Germline V CDR1 and CDR2: SEHNR, FQNEAQ (reference sequence). This CDR3 has 15 residues. Trimming took 1 base from V and 5 from J, leaving 14 bases between them. The CDR3, as DNA: TGTGCCAGCAGCTTAGGAGGCGGCGGTCGTTATGGCTACACCTTC. Translating gives CASSLGGGGRYGYTF.

V is TRBV6-5 and J is TRBJ2-7, with D uncertain. This CDR3 contains 14 residues. The ends were cut back, 2 bases at V and 6 bases at J, with 14 bases in the middle. Germline assignment: CDR1 MNHEY and CDR2 SVGAGI. The CDR3 spells CASSYTELTGEQYF. The CDR3, as DNA: TGTGCCAGCAGTTACACCGAATTAACTGGCGAGCAGTACTTC.

The chain joins TRBV3-1 (or the pseudogene TRBV3-2) to TRBJ1-6, with a tentative D call TRBD1 (5 bases). The CDR3 is 16 amino acids. V was shortened by 1 base and J by 7 bases, with 14 bases between the two germline ends. Germline values: CDR1 LGHDT, CDR2 YNNKEL (reference sequence). CDR3 coding DNA: TGTGCCAGCAGCCAAGCGGGGGGAGAGAACAATTCACCCCTCCACTTT. Protein sequence: CASSQAGGENNSPLHF.